This TCR beta chain is from a study of T cell repertoires in cytomegalovirus infection. For the study at large: Recently identified HLA-C-restricted CMV epitopes were among the peptides used. From public TCR beta signatures came an indication of both CMV infection and matching HLA type.

This clonotype was counted a few times. What it binds is unknown. From the reads, TCRdb called clonotypes with MiXCR, one entry per CDR3 protein. The table has tens of thousands of distinct CDR3 sequences, around 27% seen once. The CDR3 has 12 residues. Trimming stripped 6 bases from V and 0 bases from J, with 5 bases between. Germline CDR1 reads SNHLY; CDR2 reads FYNNEI. The sample here was CD8+ T cells from cultured PBMCs, taken from culture after CMV antigen stimulation. The gene calls are TRBV2 and TRBJ2-5; D unresolved. This receptor was obtained from a human donor in good health (CMV status not recorded). Some clones in this sample may be carry-over from other donors' samples. The CDR3 nucleotides read TGTGCCAGCAGCCCCTACCAAGAGACCCAGTACTTC. Amino acid sequence: CASSPYQETQYF.